This TCR beta chain was recovered during a study of vaccination and CD4 T cells after COVID-19. The wider study: It was a median roughly 100 days after diagnosis, with a range of 35 to 161, that post-COVID samples were drawn. Overlapping peptides covering the spike proteins of SARS-CoV-2, HCoV-NL63, HCoV-OC43 and HCoV-229E were added to stimulate cells. The authors gave control cultures a CEFX pool, an HIV-1 Nef pool, or no peptide. Overall study findings and caveats: Median roughly 90% of reactive clones detected in convalescent patients emerged only post-vaccination.

Stated treatment: roughly 11-day PBMC culture with coronavirus spike peptide pools or control peptides (ViraFEST assay). The assay that was used to sequence DNA from cultured CD4+ T cells was the Oncomine TCR Beta short-read assay. Each CDR3 protein is one row after TCRdb ran MiXCR on the PCR reads. The sample has around 4,000 distinct CDR3 sequences; roughly a fifth are singletons. About this clonotype itself: Its antigen is not identified.

The TCR originated in a human donor who had recovered from COVID-19. Sequences were obtained from CD4+ T cells from blood, cultured in vitro.

This CDR3 is CASSSRNEQFF. The CDR3 nucleotides read TGTGCCAGTAGTTCGCGTAATGAGCAGTTCTTC. This rearrangement joins TRBV19 to TRBJ2-1; D gene ambiguous. V was trimmed by 5 bases and J by 7 bases, leaving 6 bases between them. This CDR3 region has 11 residues. Germline V gene lookup returns CDR1 LNHDA and CDR2 SQIVND (reference sequence).